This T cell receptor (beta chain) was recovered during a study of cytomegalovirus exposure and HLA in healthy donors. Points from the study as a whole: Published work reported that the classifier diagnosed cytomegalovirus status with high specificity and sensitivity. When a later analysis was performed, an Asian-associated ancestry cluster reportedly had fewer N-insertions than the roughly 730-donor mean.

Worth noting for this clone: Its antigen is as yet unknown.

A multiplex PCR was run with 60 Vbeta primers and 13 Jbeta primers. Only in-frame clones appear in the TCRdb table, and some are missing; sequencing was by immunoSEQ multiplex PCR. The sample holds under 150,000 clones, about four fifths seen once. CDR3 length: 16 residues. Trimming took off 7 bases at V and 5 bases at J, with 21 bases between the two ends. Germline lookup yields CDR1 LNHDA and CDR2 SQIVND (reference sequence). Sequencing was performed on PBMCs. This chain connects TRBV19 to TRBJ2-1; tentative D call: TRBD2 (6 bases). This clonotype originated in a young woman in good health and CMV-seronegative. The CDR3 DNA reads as TGTGCCAGTACCCCAGGCGGTGGAGCGGGCCACAATGAGCAGTTCTTC. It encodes CASTPGGGAGHNEQFF.